These 20 T cell receptor beta chains came from one sample sequenced in a study of blood T cell repertoires in COVID-19. Here immunoSEQ multiplex PCR was the method, and the copy in TCRdb shows in-frame clones only, minus some. The sample holds about 160,000 clones, over 75% seen once. Sample: peripheral blood. The receptor set was obtained from a man younger than 35 with COVID-19, enrolled during active disease.

The chain has TRBV6-1 and TRBJ1-3, with D maybe TRBD1 (6 bases). The CDR3 runs to 15 residues. V lost 0 bases to trimming and J lost 6 bases, with 12 bases between them. Looked up from germline, CDR1 is MNHNS and CDR2 is SASEGT. CDR3 sequence: CASSEASAGENTIYF. The DNA of the CDR3 is TGTGCCAGCAGTGAAGCGTCGGCAGGGGAAAACACCATATATTTT.

The genes are TRBV19 and TRBJ2-7, with D unclear. The germline gives CDR1 LNHDA, CDR2 SQIVND (reference sequence). The V end was cut by 0 bases, the J end by 6 bases, with 9 bases between. The CDR3 extends over 13 amino acids. The CDR3 reads CASSIDWPREQYF. CDR3 nucleotide sequence: TGTGCCAGTAGTATAGACTGGCCTCGCGAGCAGTACTTC.

Comment on this clone: The same CDR3 is also encoded by other DNA sequences in this sample. This rearrangement joins TRBV7-3 to TRBJ2-3, with D perhaps TRBD2 (6 bases). CDR1 SGHTA and CDR2 FQGTGA come from the germline V gene. The V gene lost 2 bases and the J gene lost 0 bases, with 9 bases spanning the gap. CDR3 size: 15 residues. This CDR3 is CASSLGGASTDTQYF. CDR3 in DNA: TGTGCCAGCAGCTTAGGAGGGGCTAGCACAGATACGCAGTATTTT. Variable domain in full (rest from reference TRBV7-3 and TRBJ2-3): GAGVSQTPSNKVTEKGKYVELRCDPISGHTALYWYRQSLGQGPEFLIYFQGTGAADDSGLPNDRFFAVRPEGSVSTLKIQRTERGDSAVYLCASSLGGASTDTQYFGPGTRLTVL.

The chain employs TRBV19 and TRBJ2-7; D may be TRBD2 (6 bases). V shed 7 bases and J shed 8 bases, with 18 bases lying between them. The CDR3 is 13 amino acids. Germline V gene sequence: CDR1 LNHDA, CDR2 SQIVND (reference sequence). The chain's CDR3 is CASNPAGPGKQYF. DNA of the CDR3: TGTGCCAGTAATCCGGCGGGACCTGGCAAGCAGTACTTC.

The chain uses TRBV5-4 and TRBJ1-6; tentatively, D is TRBD1 (5 bases). The V and J ends lost 5 bases and 5 bases respectively, with 11 bases between them. Germline V gives CDR1 SGHNT, CDR2 YYREEE (reference sequence). There are 14 residues in the CDR3. DNA of the CDR3: TGTGCCAGCAGTCGACAGCAGGATAATTCACCCCTCCACTTT. It translates to CASSRQQDNSPLHF.

The J gene is TRBJ1-3, the V gene TRBV11-2; D might be TRBD1 (5 bases). The germline V gene has CDR1 SGHAT and CDR2 FQNNGV. Trimming shortened V by 2 bases and J by 2 bases, and 10 bases separated the two germline ends. The length of the CDR3 is 15 residues. The DNA for the CDR3 is TGTGCCAGCAGCTTACAGGGTAGTGCTGGAAACACCATATATTTT. This translates into CASSLQGSAGNTIYF.

CDR3 region: CATSDTGQGLDGYTF. In nucleotides, the CDR3 is TGTGCCACCAGTGACACGGGACAGGGGCTAGATGGCTACACCTTC. The chain combines TRBV24-1 with TRBJ1-2; 10 bases are shared with TRBD1. CDR3 length equals 15 residues. With 4 bases clipped from V and 6 bases from J, the junction kept 7 bases outside the gene matches. Germline V gene data show CDR1 as KGHDR and CDR2 as SFDVKD.

The chain employs TRBV4-3 and TRBJ1-2; 8 positions agree with TRBD1. Germline V gene lookup returns CDR1 LGHNA and CDR2 YSLEER. V lost 5 bases to trimming and J lost 5 bases; unmatched junction nucleotides: 7. This CDR3 has 14 residues. Written as DNA, the CDR3 is TGCGCCAGCAGCTGGACAGGGTCTCTTTATGGCTACACCTTC. Translating it yields CASSWTGSLYGYTF.

V and J are TRBV5-5 and TRBJ2-7; 10 positions match TRBD2. Germline loops: CDR1 SGHKS, CDR2 YYEKEE (reference sequence). The CDR3 spans 14 residues. V trimming: 4 bases; J trimming: 4 bases; junction bases outside the gene matches: 5. The chain's CDR3 is CASSPGTSEYEQYF. Written as DNA, the CDR3 is TGTGCCAGCAGCCCCGGGACTAGCGAGTACGAGCAGTACTTC.

This chain links TRBV6-2 or TRBV6-3 with TRBJ1-5; 7 positions match TRBD1. The germline V gene encodes CDR1 MNHEY and CDR2 SVGEGT. The ends lost 3 bases at V and 4 bases at J; junction bases unmatched: 15. The CDR3 length is 18 residues. CDR3 sequence reads: CASSYSLRKGQVNQPQHF. In DNA form, the CDR3 reads TGTGCCAGCAGTTATTCGCTTCGTAAAGGACAGGTTAATCAGCCCCAGCATTTT.

The gene calls are TRBV5-5 and TRBJ2-7, with 7 bases matching TRBD2. Germline V gene lookup returns CDR1 SGHKS and CDR2 YYEKEE (reference sequence). J gave up 7 bases and V 0 bases, and 10 bases lay outside the gene matches. The CDR3 covers 15 residues. The CDR3 loop is CASSLVLGGLKEQYF. The CDR3 nucleotides are TGTGCCAGCAGCTTGGTTTTGGGAGGGCTCAAGGAGCAGTACTTC.

V usage is TRBV5-1 and J usage is TRBJ2-7, with TRBD2 identical over 9 bases. Germline lookup yields CDR1 SGHRS and CDR2 YFSETQ. V dropped 3 bases and J dropped 0; count of bases not matched to a gene: 7. This CDR3 has 16 residues. CDR3 loop: CASSSRIAGASYEQYF. The CDR3 DNA reads TGCGCCAGCAGCTCGCGAATAGCGGGAGCCTCCTACGAGCAGTACTTC.

The chain links TRBV18 to TRBJ2-7; the D gene is possibly TRBD1 (5 bases). CDR1 and CDR2 from the germline V gene are KGHSH and LQKENI. The CDR3 length is 14 residues. The ends were cut back, 3 bases at V and 5 bases at J, with 14 bases in the middle. DNA for the CDR3: TGTGCCAGCTCACCCTTGACAGACTTCAACGAGCAGTACTTC. Amino acid sequence: CASSPLTDFNEQYF. Drawing the rest from reference TRBV18 and TRBJ2-7, the complete variable domain is NAGVMQNPRHLVRRRGQEARLRCSPMKGHSHVYWYRQLPEEGLKFMVYLQKENIIDESGMPKERFSAEFPKEGPSILRIQQVVRGDSAAYFCASSPLTDFNEQYFGPGTRLTVT.

V gene TRBV4-1 combines with J gene TRBJ2-7; 9 nucleotides match TRBD1. CDR1 and CDR2 (germline): MGHRA, YSYEKL. V shed 6 bases, J shed 2 bases, and the junction held 8 bases outside the gene matches. The CDR3 runs 15 residues. CDR3 coding DNA: TGCGCCAGCAGTCAGGGACAGGGAAATCCCTACGAGCAGTACTTC. As protein: CASSQGQGNPYEQYF.

The chain links TRBV5-4 to TRBJ2-1, with TRBD2 matching over 11 bases. This CDR3 contains 15 residues. Per the germline V gene, CDR1 is SGHNT and CDR2 is YYREEE (reference sequence). The J segment lost 6 bases and the V segment lost 3 bases, leaving 5 bases of the junction unmatched. CDR3 residues: CASSSKGTSGNEQFF. Written as DNA, the CDR3 is TGTGCCAGCAGCTCCAAGGGGACTAGCGGCAATGAGCAGTTCTTC.

V gene TRBV5-5 combines with J gene TRBJ2-5, with D possibly TRBD2 on 5 matching bases. Germline V lookup: CDR1 SGHKS, CDR2 YYEKEE (reference sequence). Trimming cost V 4 bases and J 1 base, with 17 bases left between them. The CDR3 runs 16 residues. Written as DNA, the CDR3 is TGTGCCAGCAGCCCGTTACTAGAAATCGGCCAAGAGACCCAGTACTTC. It encodes CASSPLLEIGQETQYF.

V is TRBV9 and J is TRBJ2-3, with 14 positions matching TRBD2. The CDR3 totals 16 residues. With V trimmed by 4 bases and J by 6 bases, 7 bases remained unmatched. The germline V gene encodes CDR1 SGDLS and CDR2 YYNGEE. CDR3 coding DNA: TGTGCCAGCAGCAGGGGACTAGCGGGAGCCACTGATACGCAGTATTTT. Its translation is CASSRGLAGATDTQYF.

The CDR3 here is CARLSYSRGTVLPEAFF. The CDR3 region has the DNA TGTGCCAGATTGAGTTATAGTCGCGGGACAGTTCTTCCTGAAGCTTTCTTT. This chain connects TRBV2 to TRBJ1-1; 7 bases agree with TRBD1. V dropped 9 bases and J dropped 6; count of bases not matched to a gene: 22. CDR3 length equals 17 residues. The germline gives CDR1 SNHLY, CDR2 FYNNEI.

The chain carries TRBV5-1 and TRBJ2-7; tentatively, D is TRBD2 (6 bases). Looked up from germline, CDR1 is SGHRS and CDR2 is YFSETQ. The CDR3 spans 15 residues. Trimming stripped 4 bases from V and 0 bases from J, with 14 bases between. The CDR3 DNA reads TGCGCCAGCAGCCCGAGGGGAGGATCCTCCTACGAGCAGTACTTC. Protein product: CASSPRGGSSYEQYF.

This chain links TRBV28 with TRBJ1-2, with unresolved D. The ends were cut back, 5 bases at V and 8 bases at J, with 9 bases in the middle. Germline V CDR1 and CDR2: MDHEN, SYDVKM. This CDR3 spans 11 amino acids. The CDR3 sequence: CASSTRGGYTF. CDR3 nucleotide sequence: TGTGCCAGCAGTACAAGAGGAGGCTACACCTTC.